This T cell receptor (beta chain) was retrieved from a study of T-cell reconstitution after alpha-beta-depleted transplantation in children. General study results and limits: The main origin of T-cell counts and diversity one year after transplant was newly produced T cells.

Unique molecular identifiers were incorporated during preparation of the TCRbeta library. In TCRdb, the PCR reads were re-called with MiXCR into one record per CDR3 protein. The sample records fewer than 700,000 distinct CDR3 sequences, approximately 13% being singletons. Comment on this clonotype: The antigen remains unidentified.

The ends were cut back, 3 bases at V and 8 bases at J, with 13 bases in the middle. Germline CDR1 is DFQATT and CDR2 is SNEGSKA (reference sequence). The CDR3 totals 13 residues. The receptor was isolated from a male patient between 10 and 17 years old who had a stem cell transplant for acute myeloid leukemia, so the T cells may come from the graft donor. The input for sequencing was PBMCs, mostly from graft donor cells, taken 360 days after TCRalphabeta/CD19-depleted stem cell transplant. This chain joins TRBV20-1 and TRBJ1-4, with a tentative D call TRBD1 (6 bases). The DNA for the CDR3 is TGCAGTGCTAGTCAGGGGTTTAGCGAAAAACTGTTTTTT. Translation gives CSASQGFSEKLFF.